Each of the 23 T cell receptor beta chains below was sequenced from the same sample in a study of Tregs in tolerant kidney transplant recipients. Sequenced by immunoSEQ multiplex PCR; TCRdb stores in-frame clones only, minus some. This table has about 55,000 clones, about 91% appearing once. Recipients received nonmyeloablative bone marrow transplants from related graft donors, with transient mixed chimerism. The input for sequencing was CD8+ T cells from blood (PBMCs), taken 24 months after the transplant. The receptors shown here come from a human patient who received a combined kidney and bone marrow transplant. The T cells may come from the graft donor.

V is TRBV7-9 and J is TRBJ2-7; the D gene is possibly TRBD2 (6 bases). The CDR3 has 16 residues. Germline CDR1 reads SEHNR; CDR2 reads FQNEAQ (reference sequence). V gave up 2 bases and J gave up 7 bases, with 21 bases separating them. The CDR3 loop is CASSLSLGTRAMEQYF. The CDR3 DNA follows: TGTGCCAGCAGCTTAAGTTTGGGGACTCGGGCGATGGAGCAGTACTTC.

The V gene is TRBV7-6, the J gene TRBJ2-3, with 8 bases fitting TRBD2. V trimming: 2 bases; J trimming: 2 bases; junction bases outside the gene matches: 6. Germline CDR1 and CDR2: SGHVS and FNYEAQ. The CDR3 contains 16 residues. CDR3 sequence: CASSLYGGGPTDTQYF. The CDR3 coding sequence is TGTGCCAGCAGCTTATACGGCGGGGGGCCCACAGATACGCAGTATTTT.

The rearrangement joins TRBV9 to TRBJ1-1; D gene unclear. The CDR3 length is 14 residues. Trimming cost V 4 bases and J 1 base, with 11 bases left between them. Germline values: CDR1 SGDLS, CDR2 YYNGEE. CDR3 sequence: CASSLRPGNTEAFF. The CDR3 DNA follows: TGTGCCAGCAGCTTAAGACCGGGGAACACTGAAGCTTTCTTT.

The chain carries TRBV19 and TRBJ1-1, with D perhaps matching TRBD1 (6 bases). This CDR3 has 16 amino acids. Trimming shortened V by 5 bases and J by 2 bases, and 18 bases separated the two germline ends. Germline V lookup: CDR1 LNHDA, CDR2 SQIVND (reference sequence). The CDR3 loop is CASSAGLRGLNTEAFF. The CDR3 DNA reads TGTGCCAGTAGTGCCGGACTCAGGGGCCTAAACACTGAAGCTTTCTTT.

The chain joins TRBV7-9 to TRBJ1-1; 11 bases line up with TRBD1. CDR3 length: 15 amino acids. CDR1 and CDR2 from the germline V gene are SEHNR and FQNEAQ (reference sequence). Trimming cost V 4 bases and J 1 base; bases outside gene matches: 2. The CDR3 coding sequence is TGTGCCAGCAGCTCCGGGACAGGGGGGAACACTGAAGCTTTCTTT. Amino acids: CASSSGTGGNTEAFF.

The J gene is TRBJ2-7, the V gene TRBV7-6; 9 nucleotides line up with TRBD1. J lost 7 bases, V lost 0 bases, and 13 bases had no gene match. The CDR3 contains 17 residues. From germline, CDR1 is SGHVS and CDR2 FNYEAQ. As DNA, the CDR3 is TGTGCCAGCAGCTTAGCTTTATACAGGGGGCGCTTGGGGGAGCAGTACTTC. Amino acid sequence: CASSLALYRGRLGEQYF. Supplemented by reference TRBV7-6 and TRBJ2-7, the full variable domain reads GAGVSQSPRYKVTKRGQDVALRCDPISGHVSLYWYRQALGQGPEFLTYFNYEAQQDKSGLPNDRFSAERPEGSISTLTIQRTEQRDSAMYRCASSLALYRGRLGEQYFGPGTRLTVT.

The chain is built from TRBV28 and TRBJ1-1; no firm D call. V was cut by 3 bases and J by 3 bases, with 11 bases left in between. The germline CDR1 and CDR2 sequences are MDHEN and SYDVKM. The CDR3 sequence is 14 residues long. The CDR3 sequence: CASSFPAADTEAFF. CDR3 in DNA: TGTGCCAGCAGTTTTCCGGCGGCGGACACTGAAGCTTTCTTT. Drawing the rest from reference TRBV28 and TRBJ1-1, the complete variable domain is DVKVTQSSRYLVKRTGEKVFLECVQDMDHENMFWYRQDPGLGLRLIYFSYDVKMKEKGDIPEGYSVSREKKERFSLILESASTNQTSMYLCASSFPAADTEAFFGQGTRLTVV.

The sample holds a few counts of this clone. Just one base apart from a much larger clone, this may be a read error. The chain has TRBV4-3 and TRBJ2-1; D gene ambiguous. Germline V lookup: CDR1 LGHNA, CDR2 YSLEER. The V end was cut by 5 bases, the J end by 8 bases, with 13 bases between. This CDR3 has 13 residues. The CDR3 sequence is CASSYTQVHEQFF. The CDR3 coding sequence is TGCGCCAGCAGCTACACCCAGGTCCATGAGCAGTTCTTC.

The V call is TRBV19, the J call TRBJ2-2, with D possibly being TRBD2 (6 bases). The germline V gene has CDR1 LNHDA and CDR2 SQIVND (reference sequence). Deletions cut 3 bases from V and 9 bases from J, with 17 bases between. This CDR3 comprises 15 residues. CDR3 nucleotides: TGTGCCAGTAGTATCTTGGACTATGAACACCGGGAGCTGTTTTTT. Protein sequence: CASSILDYEHRELFF.

The chain recombines TRBV6-4 with TRBJ2-3; 9 bases fit TRBD2. The junction had 6 bases not matched to a gene; V was cut back by 1 base and J by 4 bases. Germline CDR1 reads MRHNA; CDR2 reads SNTAGT. This CDR3 contains 16 residues. CDR3 protein: CASSDFGGRGPDTQYF. In nucleotides, the CDR3 is TGTGCCAGCAGTGACTTCGGCGGGAGGGGGCCAGATACGCAGTATTTT.

CDR3 DNA sequence: TGTGCCAGCACTCCTCTGGGACAGGGGGAACTAGTTGTC. Residues: CASTPLGQGELVV. The genes are TRBV28 and TRBJ2-7; TRBD1 matches at 11 bases. The length of the CDR3 is 13 residues. CDR1 is MDHEN and CDR2 is SYDVKM in the germline V gene.

The V and J genes are TRBV7-9 and TRBJ2-1; 8 bases map to TRBD1. The CDR3 sequence is 15 residues long. CDR1 is SEHNR and CDR2 is FQNEAQ in the germline V gene (reference sequence). The V and J ends lost 4 bases and 4 bases, in that order; junction bases with no gene match: 6. The chain's CDR3 is CASSSPTGEYNEQFF. The CDR3, as DNA: TGTGCCAGCAGCTCCCCGACAGGGGAGTACAATGAGCAGTTCTTC.

This chain connects TRBV19 to TRBJ1-5; D unresolved. In germline, CDR1 is LNHDA, CDR2 SQIVND (reference sequence). Trimming cost V 1 base and J 0 bases, with 7 bases left between them. The CDR3 loop spans 15 amino acids. The CDR3 DNA follows: TGTGCCAGTAGTATAGCGGGATATAGCAATCAGCCCCAGCATTTT. Amino acid sequence: CASSIAGYSNQPQHF.

The rearrangement links TRBV27 to TRBJ1-1; TRBD1 might be the D (5 bases). This CDR3 has 15 residues. The germline CDR1 and CDR2 sequences are MNHEY and SMNVEV (reference sequence). V shed 2 bases and J shed 0 bases, with 10 bases lying between them. CDR3 coding DNA: TGTGCCAGCAGTTTAGGTTGGGGGGTGAACACTGAAGCTTTCTTT. The encoded protein is CASSLGWGVNTEAFF.

The gene calls are TRBV4-1 and TRBJ2-7; D might be TRBD1 (5 bases). The CDR3 loop spans 17 amino acids. V lost 0 bases and J lost 1, with 16 bases in between. CDR1 MGHRA and CDR2 YSYEKL come from the germline V gene. The CDR3 protein is CASSQDHIGVRSYEQYF. The CDR3 DNA is TGCGCCAGCAGCCAAGATCATATAGGGGTTCGATCCTACGAGCAGTACTTC.

This chain connects TRBV27 to TRBJ1-2; 8 bases match TRBD1. Per the germline V gene, CDR1 is MNHEY and CDR2 is SMNVEV (reference sequence). V shed 5 bases and J 1 base; nucleotides not matched to a gene: 3. This CDR3 is built from 14 residues. In nucleotides, the CDR3 is TGTGCCAGCAGTCTGACAGGGGATAACTATGGCTACACCTTC. Its translation is CASSLTGDNYGYTF.

This chain joins TRBV7-8 and TRBJ1-2; no reliable D call. Trimming removed 6 bases at V and 6 bases at J, with 14 bases between. The germline V gene encodes CDR1 SGHVS and CDR2 FQNEAQ. The CDR3 consists of 13 residues. CDR3 sequence reads: CASRVHSSDGYTF. In DNA, the CDR3 is TGTGCCAGCAGGGTCCACAGTTCCGATGGCTACACCTTC. Variable domain in full (rest from reference TRBV7-8 and TRBJ1-2): GAGVSQSPRYKVAKRGQDVALRCDPISGHVSLFWYQQALGQGPEFLTYFQNEAQLDKSGLPSDRFFAERPEGSVSTLKIQRTQQEDSAVYLCASRVHSSDGYTFGSGTRLTVV.

The genes are TRBV13 and TRBJ2-5, with 9 bases identical to TRBD2. Germline loops: CDR1 PRHDT, CDR2 FYEKMQ (reference sequence). The CDR3 runs to 14 residues. Trimming cost V 4 bases and J 4 bases; bases outside gene matches: 4. Here the CDR3 reads CASSSGLARETQYF. CDR3 bases: TGTGCCAGCAGCTCGGGACTAGCACGAGAGACCCAGTACTTC. Looking up the rest from reference TRBV13 and TRBJ2-5 gives the full variable domain: AAGVIQSPRHLIKEKRETATLKCYPIPRHDTVYWYQQGPGQDPQFLISFYEKMQSDKGSIPDRFSAQQFSDYHSELNMSSLELGDSALYFCASSSGLARETQYFGPGTRLLVL.

This chain links TRBV4-1 with TRBJ2-5, with TRBD2 identical over 13 bases. This CDR3 is 16 amino acids long. CDR1 is MGHRA, CDR2 YSYEKL, per germline. J lost 3 bases, V lost 0 bases, and 1 base had no gene match. CDR3 amino acids: CASSQDGLAGEETQYF. The DNA of the CDR3 is TGCGCCAGCAGCCAAGACGGACTAGCGGGAGAAGAGACCCAGTACTTC.

This clone was observed once. The V call is TRBV2, the J call TRBJ1-1; no firm D call. Germline-derived CDR1 and CDR2 are SNHLY and FYNNEI. V lost 6 bases, J lost 3 bases, and 17 bases lay in between. The CDR3 sequence is 15 residues long. CDR3 protein: CASSAQSYLDTEAFF. CDR3 DNA: TGTGCCAGCAGCGCACAGAGTTACCTGGACACTGAAGCTTTCTTT. The full variable domain, its missing parts supplied by reference TRBV2 and TRBJ1-1, is EPEVTQTPSHQVTQMGQEVILRCVPISNHLYFYWYRQILGQKVEFLVSFYNNEISEKSEIFDDQFSVERPDGSNFTLKIRSTKLEDSAMYFCASSAQSYLDTEAFFGQGTRLTVV.

The chain couples TRBV28 to TRBJ2-1, with TRBD2 as a possible D gene (5 bases). Germline CDR1 and CDR2: MDHEN and SYDVKM. The CDR3 consists of 12 residues. V gave up 5 bases and J gave up 8 bases, with 10 bases separating them. CDR3 bases: TGTGCCAGCAGTCGAGGGTCCTATGAGCAGTTCTTC. Translation gives CASSRGSYEQFF.

J is TRBJ2-7 and V is TRBV18; D uncertain. This CDR3 has 12 residues. From germline, CDR1 is KGHSH and CDR2 LQKENI. V gave up 3 bases and J gave up 2 bases, with 5 bases separating them. The CDR3 nucleotides are TGTGCCAGCTCACCTTCAACCTACGAGCAGTACTTC. It is translated as CASSPSTYEQYF.

This clone has a single count. The chain employs TRBV9 and TRBJ2-2, with D hard to call. The V end lost 3 bases, the J end lost 8 bases, and 8 bases lay between the germline ends. CDR3 length: 12 residues. Germline V lookup: CDR1 SGDLS, CDR2 YYNGEE. CDR3 in amino acids: CASSGPRGELFF. In nucleotides, the CDR3 is TGTGCCAGCAGCGGGCCCCGAGGGGAGCTGTTTTTT.